This T cell receptor (beta chain) was sequenced during a study of shared T cell receptors in the human thymus. The germline V gene encodes CDR1 MNHEY and CDR2 SMNVEV (reference sequence). Losses at the gene ends were 6 bases for V and 2 bases for J; bases not matched to a gene: 9. The CDR3 contains 15 residues. This table comes from immunoSEQ multiplex PCR, and its TCRdb copy is limited to in-frame clones, with some not included. The repertoire holds 630,000 or so clones, with 70% to 90% as singletons. This sample was shared with a second study, whose subject was human thymus T cells. According to that study: Resections that were taken during corrective heart surgery supplied the thymus tissue. What appeared biased in thymic and blood repertoires was the usage of V and J genes. Unrelated individuals reportedly shared highly overlapping thymic TCR repertoires.

This sequence was found in a boy younger than two with a congenital heart defect. Sequenced: thymocytes. The gene calls are TRBV27 and TRBJ2-7; 8 bases fit TRBD2. The CDR3 region has the DNA TGTGCCAGCAGGAGCGGGGGCCCTGACACCTACGAGCAGTACTTC. This translates into CASRSGGPDTYEQYF.